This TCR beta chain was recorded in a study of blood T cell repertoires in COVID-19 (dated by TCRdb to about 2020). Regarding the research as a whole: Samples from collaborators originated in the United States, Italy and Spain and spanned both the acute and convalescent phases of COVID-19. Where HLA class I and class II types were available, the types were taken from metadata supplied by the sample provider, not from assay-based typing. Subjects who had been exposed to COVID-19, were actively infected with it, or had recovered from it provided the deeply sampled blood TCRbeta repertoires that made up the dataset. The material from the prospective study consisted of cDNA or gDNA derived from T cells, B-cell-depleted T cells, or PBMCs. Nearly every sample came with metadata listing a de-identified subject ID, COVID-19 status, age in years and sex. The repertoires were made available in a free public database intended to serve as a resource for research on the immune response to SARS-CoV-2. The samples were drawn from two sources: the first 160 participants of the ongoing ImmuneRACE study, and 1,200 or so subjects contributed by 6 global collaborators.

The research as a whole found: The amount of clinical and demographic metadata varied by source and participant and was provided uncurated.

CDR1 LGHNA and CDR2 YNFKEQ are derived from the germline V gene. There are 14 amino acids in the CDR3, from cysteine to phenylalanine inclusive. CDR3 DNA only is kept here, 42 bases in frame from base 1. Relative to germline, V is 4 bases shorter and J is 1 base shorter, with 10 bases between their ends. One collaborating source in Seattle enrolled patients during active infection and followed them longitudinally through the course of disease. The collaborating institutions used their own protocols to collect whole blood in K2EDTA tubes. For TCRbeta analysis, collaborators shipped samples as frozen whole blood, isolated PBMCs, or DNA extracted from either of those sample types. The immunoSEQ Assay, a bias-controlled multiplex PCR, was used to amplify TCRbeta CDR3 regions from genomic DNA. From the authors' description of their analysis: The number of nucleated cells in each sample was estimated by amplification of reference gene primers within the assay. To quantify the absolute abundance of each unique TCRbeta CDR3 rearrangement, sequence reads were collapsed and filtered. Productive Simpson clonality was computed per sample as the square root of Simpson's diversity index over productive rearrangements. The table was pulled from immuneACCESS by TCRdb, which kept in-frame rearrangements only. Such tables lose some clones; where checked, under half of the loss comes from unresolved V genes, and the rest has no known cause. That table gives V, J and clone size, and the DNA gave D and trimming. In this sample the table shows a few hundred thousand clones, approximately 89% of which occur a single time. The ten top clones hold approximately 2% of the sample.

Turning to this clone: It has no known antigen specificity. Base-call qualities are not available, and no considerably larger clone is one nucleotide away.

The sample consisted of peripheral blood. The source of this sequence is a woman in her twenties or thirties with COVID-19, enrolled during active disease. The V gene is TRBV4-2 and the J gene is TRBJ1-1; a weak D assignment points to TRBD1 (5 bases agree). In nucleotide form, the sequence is TGTGCCAGCAGCCCACAGGACGCGAACACTGAAGCTTTCTTT. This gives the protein CASSPQDANTEAFF.